This T cell receptor (beta chain) was identified in a study of blood T cell repertoires in COVID-19. Assay used: immunoSEQ multiplex PCR; TCRdb lists only in-frame clones, some missing. This table holds about 140,000 clones, over 60% found once. There are many counts of this clone. V shed 6 bases and J 5 bases; nucleotides not matched to a gene: 4. From germline, CDR1 is SQVTM and CDR2 ANQGSEA. The CDR3 totals 11 residues. The material sequenced was peripheral blood. The TCR originated in a man between 50 and 59 years old with acute or convalescent COVID-19. The chain couples TRBV29-1 to TRBJ2-7; 7 bases are shared with TRBD1. The CDR3 DNA follows: TGCAGCGTCGACAGGGACAACGAGCAGTACTTC. It yields the protein CSVDRDNEQYF.